Included here is one T cell receptor (beta chain) sequence, with context. This record belongs to a study of blood T cell repertoires in COVID-19. Here immunoSEQ multiplex PCR was the method, and the copy in TCRdb shows in-frame clones only, minus some. The data contain over 200,000 clones, roughly 87% of them singletons. This CDR3 region has 14 residues. The source of this sequence is a young woman who had recovered from COVID-19. The sequenced sample was peripheral blood. The rearrangement links TRBV21-1 to TRBJ2-1; TRBD2, as called in the table, went unchecked against the DNA. TRBV21-1 represents a pseudogene. The DNA of the CDR3 is TGTGCCAGCAACGGCCGGAGCTCCTACAATGAGCAGTTCTTC. This gives the protein CASNGRSSYNEQFF.